The rows below give T cell receptor beta chains drawn from one sample of a study of early T cells in non-severe SARS-CoV-2 infection. MiXCR, applied by TCRdb to the 5' RACE reads, yields one record per CDR3 protein. The sample includes 75,000 or so distinct CDR3 sequences, 10% to 15% seen only once; the top ten take around 6.7%. Sequencing used whole blood. These receptors originate from an adult who was a healthcare worker with PCR-confirmed SARS-CoV-2 infection or an uninfected control (not recorded which). Each CDR3 is given with its conserved first and last residue. D genes are given only for firm matches. The size entry is marked missing in some rows and otherwise reads once, few, many or a size class.

J | D | size | V | DNA | CDR3
TRBJ2-6 | - | many | TRBV3-1 | TGTGCCAGCAGCCAAGCCGGCGTGGGCTCTGGGGCCAACGTCCTGACTTTC | CASSQAGVGSGANVLTF
TRBJ1-4 | TRBD1 | many | TRBV7-3 | TGTGCCAGCAGCCGGACAGGGGGTGCCTCTAATGAAAAACTGTTTTTT | CASSRTGGASNEKLFF
TRBJ1-4 | - | many | TRBV14 | TGTGCCAGCAGCCAAGACGGCTACCGGGGCCTAACCGAAAAACTGTTTTTT | CASSQDGYRGLTEKLFF
TRBJ2-1 | - | - | TRBV9 | TGTGCCAGCAGCCCCCACATGGCGGCGGTGCACAATGAGCAGTTCTTC | CASSPHMAAVHNEQFF
TRBJ2-1 | - | - | TRBV27 | TGTGCCAGCGGACAGTCTCCCTCCTACAATGAGCAGTTCTTC | CASGQSPSYNEQFF
TRBJ2-1 | TRBD2 | many | TRBV19 | TGTGCCAGTAGTATAGAAGCGGGAGAGTTGAGGAATGAGCAGTTCTTC | CASSIEAGELRNEQFF
TRBJ2-3 | - | many | TRBV6-1 | TGTGCCAGCCTACCGAGGCCAAGCACAGATACGCAGTATTTT | CASLPRPSTDTQYF
TRBJ2-2 | TRBD1 | many | TRBV2 | TGTGCCAGCACGTGGGACAGCAACACCGGGGAGCTGTTTTTT | CASTWDSNTGELFF
TRBJ2-7 | TRBD1 | few | TRBV7-7 | TGTGCTAGCAGCTCAGGACAGGGAGGCGAGCAGTACTTC | CASSSGQGGEQYF
TRBJ1-1 | - | many | TRBV14 | TGTGCCAGCAGCCAAGATCGGGTAACTGAAGCTTTCTTT | CASSQDRVTEAFF
TRBJ1-2 | TRBD1 | few | TRBV18 | TGTGCCAGCTCATCCTCAGCCAGGGGGGTTGATGGCTACACCTTC | CASSSSARGVDGYTF
TRBJ2-7 | - | few | TRBV11-2 | TGTGCCAGCAGCTCTAATCAGGGGCCCTACGAGCAGTACTTC | CASSSNQGPYEQYF
TRBJ1-5 | - | few | TRBV6-2/TRBV6-3 | TGTGCCAGCAGTTATACTACTTATCAGCCCCAGCATTTT | CASSYTTYQPQHF
TRBJ1-3 | - | few | TRBV6-6 | TGTGCCAGCCGCATGGGGAGCTCTGGAAACACCATATATTTT | CASRMGSSGNTIYF
TRBJ2-7 | - | many | TRBV29-1 | TGCAGCGTTGAAGGGGGGACAAGTATTCACGAGCAGTACTTC | CSVEGGTSIHEQYF
TRBJ2-7 | TRBD1 | few | TRBV4-3 | TGCGCCAGCAGCCAAGAAGCACAGACAGGGATTCGCGAGCAGTACTTC | CASSQEAQTGIREQYF
TRBJ2-1 | - | many | TRBV12-3/TRBV12-4 | TGTGCCAGCAGAAATACATGGGGGCAGAGCTCCTACAATGAGCAGTTCTTC | CASRNTWGQSSYNEQFF
TRBJ2-7 | - | many | TRBV7-9 | TGTGCCAGCAGCCACGATCAAGATAACACCGGCGAGCAGTACTTC | CASSHDQDNTGEQYF
TRBJ2-1 | - | - | TRBV24-1 | TGTGCCACCAGTGATGCTAGGGGGGACAATGAGCAGTTCTTC | CATSDARGDNEQFF
TRBJ2-5 | - | - | TRBV20-1 | TGCAGTGCTGGGGTCTTGGGGAGAGAGACCCAGTACTTC | CSAGVLGRETQYF
TRBJ2-3 | - | few | TRBV7-2 | TGTGCCAGCACCCTGGACCGTTACACAGATACGCAGTATTTT | CASTLDRYTDTQYF
TRBJ2-1 | - | few | TRBV9 | TGTGCCAGCAGCGTTGGGCACGTCGAGGTGAATGAGCAGTTCTTC | CASSVGHVEVNEQFF
TRBJ2-5 | - | - | TRBV29-1 | TGCAGCGAGCGGGCCGGAGAGACCCAGTACTTC | CSERAGETQYF
TRBJ2-7 | - | many | TRBV27 | TGTGCCAGCAGCACTACAGGGACCTACGAGCAGTACTTC | CASSTTGTYEQYF